These 26 T cell receptor beta chains originate from one sample sequenced in a study of control samples from healthy donors and cancer patients. The table came from immunoSEQ multiplex PCR; TCRdb's copy has only in-frame clones and leaves some out. The table lists under 200,000 clones, more than 85% of them singletons. Sequences were obtained from blood. The receptors originated from a woman aged 25-40 years in good health.

V gene TRBV30 combines with J gene TRBJ1-2; D ambiguous. The CDR3 covers 11 residues. Germline V lookup: CDR1 GTSNPN, CDR2 SVGIG (reference sequence). Between the trimmed V and J ends, which lost 0 bases and 11 bases, there was a span of 10 bases. CDR3 amino acids: CAWSVLPGYTF. The CDR3 DNA reads as TGTGCCTGGAGTGTACTACCGGGGTACACCTTC.

The V call is TRBV7-2, the J call TRBJ2-2; TRBD2 matches 7 bases. The CDR3 has 15 amino acids. Per the germline V gene, CDR1 is SGHTA and CDR2 is FQGNSA. The trim removed 1 base at V and 3 bases at J, leaving 2 bases unmatched. The CDR3 DNA follows: TGTGCCAGCAGCTTAGGGCGGGAGTACACCGGGGAGCTGTTTTTT. This codes for CASSLGREYTGELFF.

This clone was seen a single time. CDR3: CASSSGSGNTIYF. CDR3 DNA sequence: TGCGCCAGCAGTAGCGGCTCTGGAAACACCATATATTTT. The chain joins TRBV5-1 to TRBJ1-3; no reliable D call. The germline V and J ends were trimmed by 5 bases and 0 bases, with 6 bases remaining between them. This CDR3 has 13 residues. CDR1 is SGHRS and CDR2 is YFSETQ in the germline V gene.

The chain has TRBV2 and TRBJ1-4, with 7 bases identical to TRBD1. Germline assignment: CDR1 SNHLY and CDR2 FYNNEI. The CDR3 extends over 16 amino acids. Trimming removed 5 bases from V and 3 bases from J; junction bases left unmatched: 9. CDR3 region: CASSRTTGSPNEKLFF. CDR3 DNA: TGTGCCAGCAGTAGGACGACAGGGTCACCTAATGAAAAACTGTTTTTT.

The table lists this clone with a few counts. The V call is TRBV9, the J call TRBJ2-7; TRBD2 matches at 9 bases. CDR1 is SGDLS and CDR2 is YYNGEE in the germline V gene. There are 15 residues in the CDR3. The J segment lost 3 bases and the V segment lost 2 bases, leaving 6 bases of the junction unmatched. The CDR3 reads CASSVSGTSFYEQYF. In nucleotides, the CDR3 is TGTGCCAGCAGCGTGAGTGGGACTAGCTTCTACGAGCAGTACTTC. The full variable domain, its missing parts supplied by reference TRBV9 and TRBJ2-7, is DSGVTQTPKHLITATGQRVTLRCSPRSGDLSVYWYQQSLDQGLQFLIQYYNGEERAKGNILERFSAQQFPDLHSELNLSSLELGDSALYFCASSVSGTSFYEQYFGPGTRLTVT.

J is TRBJ2-4 and V is TRBV30; D is uncertain. CDR1 is GTSNPN and CDR2 is SVGIG in the germline V gene (reference sequence). Deletions cut 1 base from V and 1 base from J, with 11 bases between. The CDR3 runs to 15 residues. This chain's CDR3 is CAWSGVGTAKNIQYF. As DNA, the CDR3 is TGTGCCTGGAGTGGGGTAGGAACGGCCAAAAACATTCAGTACTTC.

The genes are TRBV18 and TRBJ2-6; D gene uncertain. Germline CDR1 KGHSH, CDR2 LQKENI. CDR3 length equals 16 residues. Trimming removed 3 bases at V and 0 bases at J, with 9 bases between. CDR3 loop: CASSPIPNSGANVLTF. DNA of the CDR3: TGTGCCAGCTCACCGATCCCCAACTCTGGGGCCAACGTCCTGACTTTC.

J is TRBJ2-1 and V is TRBV4-2; 8 nucleotides align to TRBD2. Germline V gene lookup returns CDR1 LGHNA and CDR2 YNFKEQ. This CDR3 spans 15 amino acids. The V segment lost 3 bases and the J segment 4 bases; nucleotides outside the gene matches: 5. CDR3 in DNA: TGTGCCAGCAGCCATCCTAGCGGGCGTTACAATGAGCAGTTCTTC. Translated: CASSHPSGRYNEQFF.

V usage is TRBV15 and J usage is TRBJ1-5; D might be TRBD1 (6 bases). Germline CDR1 and CDR2: LNHNV and YYDKDF (reference sequence). CDR3 length: 15 amino acids. V lost 6 bases to trimming and J lost 4 bases, with 16 bases between them. CDR3 nucleotides: TGTGCCACCAGTCGTGGGGGCCAAACAAATCAGCCCCAGCATTTT. It specifies CATSRGGQTNQPQHF. Combining the CDR3 with reference TRBV15 and TRBJ1-5 gives the whole variable domain DAMVIQNPRYQVTQFGKPVTLSCSQTLNHNVMYWYQQKSSQAPKLLFHYYDKDFNNEADTPDNFQSRRPNTSFCFLDIRSPGLGDTAMYLCATSRGGQTNQPQHFGDGTRLSIL.

In this sample, this clone turned up a few times. The chain links TRBV2 to TRBJ1-4; D gene uncertain. Germline-derived CDR1 and CDR2 are SNHLY and FYNNEI. The CDR3 spans 14 residues. V was trimmed by 4 bases and J by 4 bases, leaving 10 bases between them. CDR3 in DNA: TGTGCCAGCAGTGTGATCCGGGGTAATGAAAAACTGTTTTTT. This translates into CASSVIRGNEKLFF.

The chain links TRBV10-2 to TRBJ2-2; D remains unclear. The CDR3 length is 13 residues. Trimming pared 5 bases from V and 1 base from J, leaving 5 bases between. Germline CDR1 WSHSY, CDR2 SAAADI. The CDR3 DNA reads TGCGCCAGCAGTCGTGGGAACACCGGGGAGCTGTTTTTT. Its protein is CASSRGNTGELFF.

The J gene is TRBJ2-5, the V gene TRBV28, with 10 bases that match TRBD2. J gave up 0 bases and V 3 bases, and 4 bases lay outside the gene matches. The germline gives CDR1 MDHEN, CDR2 SYDVKM. CDR3 length: 16 amino acids. In DNA, the CDR3 is TGTGCCAGCAGTTTTCGCCTAGCGGGAGACCAAGAGACCCAGTACTTC. It specifies CASSFRLAGDQETQYF.

A word on this clone: Other DNA sequences in this specimen translate into the identical CDR3. V usage is TRBV6-4 and J usage is TRBJ2-3; 11 bases match TRBD2. Looked up from germline, CDR1 is MRHNA and CDR2 is SNTAGT. Trimming removed 3 bases from V and 4 bases from J; junction bases left unmatched: 3. The CDR3 has 15 residues. CDR3: CASSETSGSSDTQYF. For the CDR3, the DNA is TGTGCCAGCAGTGAAACTAGCGGGAGTTCAGATACGCAGTATTTT.

The chain uses TRBV19 and TRBJ1-5; the D gene is possibly TRBD1 (6 bases). Germline assignment: CDR1 LNHDA and CDR2 SQIVND (reference sequence). The V end was cut by 4 bases, the J end by 4 bases, with 11 bases between. This CDR3 is built from 14 residues. The CDR3 loop is CASSTIQGNQPQHF. CDR3 nucleotide sequence: TGTGCCAGTAGTACCATACAGGGAAATCAGCCCCAGCATTTT.

The rearrangement joins TRBV4-1 to TRBJ2-5; D might be TRBD1 or TRBD2, each matching 6 bases. The germline V gene encodes CDR1 MGHRA and CDR2 YSYEKL. The CDR3 length is 15 residues. V was cut by 1 base and J by 3 bases, with 12 bases left in between. This CDR3 is CASSQAPGAKETQYF. In DNA, the CDR3 is TGCGCCAGCAGCCAAGCCCCGGGGGCAAAAGAGACCCAGTACTTC.

This sequence joins TRBV28 and TRBJ2-7; 11 nucleotides align to TRBD2. Trimming cost V 10 bases and J 2 bases; bases outside gene matches: 7. The CDR3 runs 14 residues. CDR1 is MDHEN, CDR2 SYDVKM, per germline. CDR3 bases: TGTGCCACCGGGACTAGCGGAGGGACCTACGAGCAGTACTTC. Translated: CATGTSGGTYEQYF. Combining the CDR3 with reference TRBV28 and TRBJ2-7 gives the whole variable domain DVKVTQSSRYLVKRTGEKVFLECVQDMDHENMFWYRQDPGLGLRLIYFSYDVKMKEKGDIPEGYSVSREKKERFSLILESASTNQTSMYLCATGTSGGTYEQYFGPGTRLTVT.

This chain links TRBV29-1 with TRBJ1-1, with unresolved D. The CDR3 is made up of 12 amino acids. Germline CDR1 SQVTM, CDR2 ANQGSEA. V gave up 2 bases and J gave up 7 bases, with 11 bases separating them. The CDR3 sequence: CSVESLAVEAFF. CDR3 DNA: TGCAGCGTTGAATCCCTGGCGGTTGAAGCTTTCTTT.

The chain joins TRBV9 to TRBJ2-7, with TRBD1 matching 10 bases. This CDR3 has 15 residues. Losses at the gene ends were 6 bases for V and 0 bases for J; bases not matched to a gene: 6. Germline assignment: CDR1 SGDLS and CDR2 YYNGEE. CDR3 in amino acids: CASNGTGADSYEQYF. CDR3 nucleotide sequence: TGTGCCAGCAACGGGACAGGGGCCGACTCCTACGAGCAGTACTTC.

This chain uses TRBV27 with TRBJ2-1; 16 bases align to TRBD2. CDR1 and CDR2 from the germline V gene are MNHEY and SMNVEV (reference sequence). V shed 6 bases, J shed 7 bases, and the junction held 0 bases outside the gene matches. This CDR3 has 14 amino acids. This chain's CDR3 is CASRGLAGGNEQFF. The DNA of the CDR3 is TGTGCCAGCAGGGGACTAGCGGGAGGGAATGAGCAGTTCTTC.

The chain combines TRBV18 with TRBJ2-1; D is unresolved. This CDR3 contains 19 residues. Trimming took off 1 base at V and 0 bases at J, with 19 bases between the two ends. Looked up from germline, CDR1 is KGHSH and CDR2 is LQKENI. The CDR3 coding sequence is TGTGCCAGCTCACCACACCCAAATACCTGTGGTCCCTCCTACAATGAGCAGTTCTTC. Its protein is CASSPHPNTCGPSYNEQFF.

This clone was observed a single time. The chain has TRBV30 and TRBJ1-1; a possible D gene is TRBD1 (5 bases). The CDR3 runs 16 residues. The V gene lost 5 bases and the J gene lost 1 base, with 20 bases spanning the gap. Germline V CDR1 and CDR2: GTSNPN, SVGIG (reference sequence). The CDR3 nucleotides are TGTGCCTGGGAGATCCCCCCGGGACGTGGGAACACTGAAGCTTTCTTT. Its translation is CAWEIPPGRGNTEAFF. Together with reference TRBV30 and TRBJ1-1, the CDR3 gives the full variable domain: SQTIHQWPATLVQPVGSPLSLECTVEGTSNPNLYWYRQAAGRGLQLLFYSVGIGQISSEVPQNLSASRPQDRQFILSSKKLLLSDSGFYLCAWEIPPGRGNTEAFFGQGTRLTVV.

V gene TRBV7-2 combines with J gene TRBJ1-4; maybe TRBD1 (6 bases). The germline V gene has CDR1 SGHTA and CDR2 FQGNSA. The CDR3 covers 14 residues. Trimming took 5 bases from V and 1 from J, leaving 8 bases between them. The CDR3 region has the DNA TGTGCCAGCAGCGAGGGGGGAACTAATGAAAAACTGTTTTTT. As protein: CASSEGGTNEKLFF.

This chain uses TRBV29-1 with TRBJ2-1; 14 positions agree with TRBD2. V gave up 4 bases and J gave up 3 bases; unmatched junction bases: 8. CDR3 length: 17 amino acids. CDR1 and CDR2 (germline): SQVTM, ANQGSEA. In DNA form, the CDR3 reads TGCAGCGTTGGGGGGACTAGCGGGAGAGCTAGCTACAATGAGCAGTTCTTC. Translated: CSVGGTSGRASYNEQFF.

As DNA, the CDR3 is TGTGCCAGCAGCCCTACCGGACAGGGGGTAACCGGGGAGCTGTTTTTT. Translated, it gives CASSPTGQGVTGELFF. The chain recombines TRBV4-2 with TRBJ2-2, with 10 bases aligning to TRBD1. The J segment lost 5 bases and the V segment lost 4 bases, leaving 7 bases of the junction unmatched. CDR3 size: 16 residues. The germline CDR1 and CDR2 sequences are LGHNA and YNFKEQ.

The chain recombines TRBV6-5 with TRBJ2-7; perhaps TRBD1 as D (6 bases). V was shortened by 6 bases and J by 1 base, with 13 bases between the two germline ends. CDR1 and CDR2 (germline): MNHEY, SVGAGI. The CDR3 is 14 residues long. The CDR3 loop is CASSRGEGSYEQYF. The CDR3 DNA reads TGTGCCAGCAGCAGGGGAGAAGGGTCCTACGAGCAGTACTTC.

This rearrangement joins TRBV5-1 to TRBJ2-7; 8 nucleotides line up with TRBD1. V was clipped by 4 bases and J by 1 base; unmatched bases: 4. The CDR3 consists of 14 residues. Germline-derived CDR1 and CDR2 are SGHRS and YFSETQ. The CDR3 spells CASSTGQGSYEQYF. Here the CDR3 DNA reads TGCGCCAGCAGCACAGGACAGGGTTCCTACGAGCAGTACTTC.